This TCR beta chain was profiled in a study of blood T cell repertoires in COVID-19. About the research overall: PBMCs, B-cell-depleted T cells, or T cells were the source of the cDNA or gDNA that made up the material.

CDR1 is LGHNA, CDR2 YNFKEQ, per germline. V dropped 4 bases and J dropped 6 bases, with 15 bases sitting between them. This CDR3 contains 14 residues. The authors' processing: Amplification from reference gene primers served as the basis for estimated nucleated cell counts. TCRdb's copy holds only in-frame clones and misses some; the assay was immunoSEQ multiplex PCR. V and J calls and clone size come straight from that table; D and trimming were deduced from the DNA. The sample includes roughly 59,000 clones, roughly four fifths of them seen just once. What was sequenced was peripheral blood. The chain is built from TRBV4-2 and TRBJ1-2; D is perhaps TRBD1 (5 bases). This receptor was taken from a human donor in a cohort sampled during active COVID-19. CDR3 protein: CASSPPGRPDGYTF. The CDR3 DNA sequence: TGTGCCAGCAGCCCCCCAGGGCGGCCTGATGGCTACACCTTC.